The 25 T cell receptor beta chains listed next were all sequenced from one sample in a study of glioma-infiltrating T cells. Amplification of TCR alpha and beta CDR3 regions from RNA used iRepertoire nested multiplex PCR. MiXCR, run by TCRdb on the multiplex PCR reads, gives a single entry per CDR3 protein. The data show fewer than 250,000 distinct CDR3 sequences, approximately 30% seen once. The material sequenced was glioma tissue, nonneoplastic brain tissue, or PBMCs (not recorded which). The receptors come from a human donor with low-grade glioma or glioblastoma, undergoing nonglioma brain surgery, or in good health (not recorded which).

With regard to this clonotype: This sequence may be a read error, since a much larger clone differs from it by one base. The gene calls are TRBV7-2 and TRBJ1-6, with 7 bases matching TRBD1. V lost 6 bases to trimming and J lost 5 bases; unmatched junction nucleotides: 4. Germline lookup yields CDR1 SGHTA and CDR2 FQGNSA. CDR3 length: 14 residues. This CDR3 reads CASSPQGDNSPLHF. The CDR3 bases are TGTGCCAGCAGTCCTCAGGGGGATAATTCACCCCTCCACTTT.

The CDR3 sequence: CAWSSTLNTEAFF. The CDR3 bases are TGTGCCTGGAGTTCGACACTGAACACTGAAGCTTTCTTT. V is TRBV30 and J is TRBJ1-1; D is uncertain. Germline lookup yields CDR1 GTSNPN and CDR2 SVGIG (reference sequence). V gave up 2 bases and J gave up 0 bases, with 7 bases separating them. CDR3 length equals 13 residues. Full variable domain (rest looked up from reference TRBV30 and TRBJ1-1): SQTIHQWPATLVQPVGSPLSLECTVEGTSNPNLYWYRQAAGRGLQLLFYSVGIGQISSEVPQNLSASRPQDRQFILSSKKLLLSDSGFYLCAWSSTLNTEAFFGQGTRLTVV.

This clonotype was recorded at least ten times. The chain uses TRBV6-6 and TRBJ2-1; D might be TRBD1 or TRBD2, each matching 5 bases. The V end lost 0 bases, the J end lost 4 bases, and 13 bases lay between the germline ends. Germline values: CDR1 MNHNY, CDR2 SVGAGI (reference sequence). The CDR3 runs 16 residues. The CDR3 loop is CASSYSGEKGYNEQFF. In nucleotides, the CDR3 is TGTGCCAGCAGTTACTCGGGGGAGAAGGGTTACAATGAGCAGTTCTTC.

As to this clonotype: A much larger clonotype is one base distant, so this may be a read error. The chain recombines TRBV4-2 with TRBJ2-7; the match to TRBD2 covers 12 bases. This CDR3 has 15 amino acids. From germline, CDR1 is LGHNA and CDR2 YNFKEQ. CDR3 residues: CASSEGLAGPYEKYF. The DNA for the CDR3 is TGTGCCAGCAGCGAAGGACTAGCGGGACCCTACGAGAAGTACTTC.

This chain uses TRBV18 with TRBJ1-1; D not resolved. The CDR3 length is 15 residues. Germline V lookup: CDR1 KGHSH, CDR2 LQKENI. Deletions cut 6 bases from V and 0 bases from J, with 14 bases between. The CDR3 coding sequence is TGTGCCAGCTCGCCTCAATCGTTTGTGAACACTGAAGCTTTCTTT. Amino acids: CASSPQSFVNTEAFF.

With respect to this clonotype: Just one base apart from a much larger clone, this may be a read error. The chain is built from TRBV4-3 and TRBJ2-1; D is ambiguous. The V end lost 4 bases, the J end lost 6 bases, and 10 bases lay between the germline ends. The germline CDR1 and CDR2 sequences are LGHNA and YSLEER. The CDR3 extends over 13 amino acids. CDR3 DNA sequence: TGCGCCAGCAGCCCCGGAGTGCCCAATGAGCAGTTCTTC. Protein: CASSPGVPNEQFF.

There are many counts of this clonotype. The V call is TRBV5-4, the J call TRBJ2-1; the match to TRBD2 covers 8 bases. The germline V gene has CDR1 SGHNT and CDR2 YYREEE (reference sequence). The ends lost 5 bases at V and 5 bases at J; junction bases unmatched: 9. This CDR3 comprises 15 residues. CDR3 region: CASRPAGGANNEQFF. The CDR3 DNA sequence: TGTGCCAGCAGGCCCGCGGGAGGCGCAAACAATGAGCAGTTCTTC.

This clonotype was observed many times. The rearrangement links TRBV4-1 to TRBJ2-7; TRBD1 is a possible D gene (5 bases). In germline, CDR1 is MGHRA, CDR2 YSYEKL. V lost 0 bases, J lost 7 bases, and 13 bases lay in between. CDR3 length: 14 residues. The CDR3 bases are TGCGCCAGCAGCCAAGATTCCAGGGCTTTGGAGCAGTACTTC. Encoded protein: CASSQDSRALEQYF.

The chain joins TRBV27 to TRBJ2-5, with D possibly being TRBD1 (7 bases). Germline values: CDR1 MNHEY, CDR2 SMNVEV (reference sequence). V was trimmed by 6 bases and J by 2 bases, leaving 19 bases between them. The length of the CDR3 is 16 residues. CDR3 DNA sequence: TGTGCCAGCAGCCCTGGCGGGGACAGATCACAAGAGACCCAGTACTTC. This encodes CASSPGGDRSQETQYF.

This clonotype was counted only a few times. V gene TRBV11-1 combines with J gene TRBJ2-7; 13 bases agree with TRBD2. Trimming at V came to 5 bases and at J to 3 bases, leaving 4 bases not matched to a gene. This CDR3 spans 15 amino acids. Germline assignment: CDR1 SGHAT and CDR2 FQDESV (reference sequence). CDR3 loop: CASSLGTSGNYEQYF. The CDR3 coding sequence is TGTGCCAGCAGCCTTGGGACTAGCGGGAACTACGAGCAGTACTTC.

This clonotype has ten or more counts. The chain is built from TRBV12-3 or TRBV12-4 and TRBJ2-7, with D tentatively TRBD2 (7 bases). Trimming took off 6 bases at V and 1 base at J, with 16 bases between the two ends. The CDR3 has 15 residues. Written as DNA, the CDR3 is TGTGCCAGCAGGTCATTGGGAGGGGGGTCCTACGAGCAGTACTTC. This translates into CASRSLGGGSYEQYF.

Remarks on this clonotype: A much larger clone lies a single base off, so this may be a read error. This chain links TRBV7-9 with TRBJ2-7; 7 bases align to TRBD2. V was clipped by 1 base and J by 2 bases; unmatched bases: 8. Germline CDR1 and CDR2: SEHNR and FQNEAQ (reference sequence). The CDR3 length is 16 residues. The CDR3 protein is CASSLVGGMEPYEQYF. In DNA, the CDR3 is TGTGCCAGCAGCTTAGTGGGGGGGATGGAGCCCTACGAGCAGTACTTC.

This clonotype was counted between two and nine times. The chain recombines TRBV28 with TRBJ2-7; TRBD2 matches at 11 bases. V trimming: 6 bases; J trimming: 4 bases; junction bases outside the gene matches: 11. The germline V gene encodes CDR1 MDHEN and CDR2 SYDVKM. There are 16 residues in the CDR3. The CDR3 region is CASSPRTSGSWYEQYF. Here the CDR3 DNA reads TGTGCCAGCAGCCCTCGAACTAGCGGGAGTTGGTACGAGCAGTACTTC.

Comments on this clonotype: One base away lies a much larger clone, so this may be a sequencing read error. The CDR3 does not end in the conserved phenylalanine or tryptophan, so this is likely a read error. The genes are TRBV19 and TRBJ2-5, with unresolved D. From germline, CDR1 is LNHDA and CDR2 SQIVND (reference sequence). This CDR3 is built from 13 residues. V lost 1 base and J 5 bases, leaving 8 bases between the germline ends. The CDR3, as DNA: TGTGCCAGTAGTATAGCGGGCTATGAGACCCAGTACCTC. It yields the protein CASSIAGYETQYL.

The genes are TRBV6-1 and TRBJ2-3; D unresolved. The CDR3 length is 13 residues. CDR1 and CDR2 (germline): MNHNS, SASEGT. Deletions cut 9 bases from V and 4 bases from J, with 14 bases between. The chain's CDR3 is CARSRPGADTQYF. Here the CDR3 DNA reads TGTGCCAGAAGTCGACCGGGCGCAGATACGCAGTATTTT.

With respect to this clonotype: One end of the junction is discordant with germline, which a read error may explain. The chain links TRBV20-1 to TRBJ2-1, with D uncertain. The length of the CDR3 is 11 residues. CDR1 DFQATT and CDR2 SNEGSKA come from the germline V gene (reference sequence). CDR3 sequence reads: CRAQSRTEQFF. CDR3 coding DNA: TGCCGTGCCCAAAGTCGTACTGAGCAGTTCTTC.

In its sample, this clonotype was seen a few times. The CDR3 protein is CASSLETGKAGELFF. The CDR3 coding sequence is TGTGCCAGCAGCTTAGAGACAGGGAAGGCCGGGGAGCTGTTTTTT. The chain joins TRBV11-3 to TRBJ2-2; 7 bases fit TRBD1. The CDR3 has 15 residues. The trim removed 0 bases at V and 6 bases at J, leaving 4 bases unmatched. Germline CDR1 is SGHNT and CDR2 is YENEEA.

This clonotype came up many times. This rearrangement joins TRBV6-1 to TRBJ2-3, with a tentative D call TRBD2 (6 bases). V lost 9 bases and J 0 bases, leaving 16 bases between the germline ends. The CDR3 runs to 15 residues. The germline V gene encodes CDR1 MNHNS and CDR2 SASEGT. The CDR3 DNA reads TGTGCCAGTTCCTTAGCGGACCCAAGCACAGATACGCAGTATTTT. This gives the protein CASSLADPSTDTQYF.

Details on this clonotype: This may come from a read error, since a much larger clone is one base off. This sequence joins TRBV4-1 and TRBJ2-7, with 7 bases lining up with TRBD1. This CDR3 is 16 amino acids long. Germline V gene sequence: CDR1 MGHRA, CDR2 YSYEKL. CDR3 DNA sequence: TGCGCCAGCATCCAAGTGGGACAGTCAAACTTCTACGAGCAGTACTTC. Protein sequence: CASIQVGQSNFYEQYF.

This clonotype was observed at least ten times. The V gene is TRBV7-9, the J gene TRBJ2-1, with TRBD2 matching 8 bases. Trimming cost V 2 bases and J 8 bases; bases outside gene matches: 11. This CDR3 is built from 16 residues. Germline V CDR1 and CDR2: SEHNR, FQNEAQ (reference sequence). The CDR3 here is CASSLWATGLVYEQFF. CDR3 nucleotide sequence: TGTGCCAGCAGCTTATGGGCCACGGGACTAGTGTATGAGCAGTTCTTC. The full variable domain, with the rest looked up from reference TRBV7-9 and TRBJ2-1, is DTGVSQNPRHKITKRGQNVTFRCDPISEHNRLYWYRQTLGQGPEFLTYFQNEAQLEKSRLLSDRFSAERPKGSFSTLEIQRTEQGDSAMYLCASSLWATGLVYEQFFGPGTRLTVL.

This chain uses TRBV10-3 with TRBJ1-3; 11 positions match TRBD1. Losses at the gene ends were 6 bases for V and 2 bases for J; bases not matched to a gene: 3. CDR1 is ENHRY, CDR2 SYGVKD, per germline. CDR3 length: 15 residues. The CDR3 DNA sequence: TGTGCCATCAGGGACAGGGGGCGTCCTGGAAACACCATATATTTT. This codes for CAIRDRGRPGNTIYF.

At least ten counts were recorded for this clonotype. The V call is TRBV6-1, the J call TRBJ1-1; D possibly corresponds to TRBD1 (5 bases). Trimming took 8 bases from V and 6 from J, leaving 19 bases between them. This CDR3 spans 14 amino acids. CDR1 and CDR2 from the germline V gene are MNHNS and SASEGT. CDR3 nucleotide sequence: TGTGCCAGCGCCCTCGACGCAGGGCGGTCTGAAGCTTTCTTT. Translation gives CASALDAGRSEAFF.

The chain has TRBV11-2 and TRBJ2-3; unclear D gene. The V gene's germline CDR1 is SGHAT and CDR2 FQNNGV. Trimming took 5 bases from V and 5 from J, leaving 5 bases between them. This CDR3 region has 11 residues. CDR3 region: CASSHLDTQYF. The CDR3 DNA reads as TGTGCCAGCAGCCACTTAGATACGCAGTATTTT.

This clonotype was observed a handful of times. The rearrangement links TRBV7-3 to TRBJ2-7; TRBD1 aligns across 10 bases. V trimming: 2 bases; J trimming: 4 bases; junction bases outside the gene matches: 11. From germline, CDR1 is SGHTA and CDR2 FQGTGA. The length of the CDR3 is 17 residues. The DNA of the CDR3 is TGTGCCAGCAGCTTACCCATACTGGACAGGGGGAAGTACGAGCAGTACTTC. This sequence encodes CASSLPILDRGKYEQYF.

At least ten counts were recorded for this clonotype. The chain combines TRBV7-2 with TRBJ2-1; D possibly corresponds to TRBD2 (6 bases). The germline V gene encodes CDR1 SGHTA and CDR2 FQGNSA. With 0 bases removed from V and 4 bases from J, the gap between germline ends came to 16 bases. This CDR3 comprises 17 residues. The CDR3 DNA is TGTGCCAGCAGCTTAGCGTGGAGGGTGGGGGAATACAATGAGCAGTTCTTC. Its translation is CASSLAWRVGEYNEQFF.